The source of this TCR beta chain is a study of CD8 T cells in ankylosing spondylitis. Overall study results and limits: Blood from ankylosing spondylitis patients appeared to carry a characteristic eight-variant TCR beta motif.

In germline, CDR1 is SGHTA, CDR2 FQGNSA. This CDR3 region has 14 residues. After removal of 3 bases from V and 2 bases from J, the junction contained 3 bases not matched to a gene. This clonotype was detected many times. Its antigen is currently unknown. By quantitative 5'-RACE with molecular barcodes, the TCR beta libraries were made. TCRdb redid the calling of the 5' RACE reads with MiXCR, one entry per CDR3 protein. There are some 220,000 distinct CDR3 sequences in the sample; around 6.6% occur only once, and 14% lies in the top ten. The chain links TRBV7-2 to TRBJ2-7; TRBD1 matches 8 bases. Sequenced material: blood, either unsorted or a sorted T cell fraction (not recorded which). The receptor's source is a male donor with ankylosing spondylitis. The CDR3 DNA follows: TGTGCCAGCAGCTTCGCACAGGGGGCCTACGAGCAGTACTTC. It translates to CASSFAQGAYEQYF.